This T cell receptor beta chain emerged from a study of technical replicates of blood from a handful of donors. With V trimmed by 5 bases and J by 2 bases, 4 bases remained unmatched. The CDR3 sequence is 14 residues long. Per the germline V gene, CDR1 is SGHNT and CDR2 is YENEEA. Using immunoSEQ multiplex PCR, the repertoire was profiled, and TCRdb retains in-frame clones only, with some absent. The sample yields tens of thousands of clones, 92% seen once. The receptor's source is a human donor in good health. J is TRBJ1-2 and V is TRBV11-3, with TRBD1 matching over 8 bases. Sequenced sample: T cells isolated from PBMCs. The chain's CDR3 is CASSGGQGNYGYTF. CDR3 DNA sequence: TGTGCCAGCAGCGGTGGACAGGGAAACTATGGCTACACCTTC.